The TCR beta chain described here comes from a study of blood T cells in healthy people across ages. The CDR3 runs 13 residues. V lost 6 bases to trimming and J lost 4 bases, with 13 bases between them. Germline CDR1 and CDR2: DFQATT and SNEGSKA (reference sequence). A second roughly 7 to 12 cycle PCR used barcoded and J-beta primers. Via MiXCR, TCRdb re-called the 5' RACE reads, giving one row per CDR3 protein. The data contain 700,000 or so distinct CDR3 sequences, roughly two fifths of them singletons. The gene calls are TRBV20-1 and TRBJ2-1, with D tentatively TRBD1 or TRBD2 (5 bases each). Material for sequencing was blood. This receptor was obtained from a man at least 80 years old in good health. This CDR3 is CSAGTTAYNEQFF. The DNA of the CDR3 is TGCAGTGCCGGGACCACCGCATACAATGAGCAGTTCTTC.